Following are 19 T cell receptor beta chains from one sample sequenced in a study of early T cells in non-severe SARS-CoV-2 infection. TCRdb called the 5' RACE reads again in MiXCR, with one record for every CDR3 protein. The profile covers 45,000 to 55,000 distinct CDR3 sequences, with around 9.1% appearing a single time and 7.5% to 9% taken by the ten largest. The sequencing input was whole blood. The receptor set was obtained from an adult who was a healthcare worker with PCR-confirmed SARS-CoV-2 infection or an uninfected control (not recorded which).

This clonotype was counted at least ten times. The rearrangement joins TRBV11-2 to TRBJ2-1, with a weak D call TRBD2 (5 bases). Germline assignment: CDR1 SGHAT and CDR2 FQNNGV. V was shortened by 5 bases and J by 3 bases, with 11 bases between the two germline ends. The CDR3 contains 14 residues. This CDR3 reads CASSQRAFYNEQFF. CDR3 DNA: TGTGCCAGCAGCCAGAGGGCCTTCTACAATGAGCAGTTCTTC.

The chain employs TRBV12-3 or TRBV12-4 and TRBJ2-7, with TRBD2 identical over 9 bases. The CDR3 covers 14 residues. V lost 2 bases, J lost 4 bases, and 3 bases stayed unmatched. The CDR3 sequence is CASSLLAGVYEQYF. The CDR3 DNA sequence: TGTGCCAGCAGTTTATTAGCGGGAGTGTACGAGCAGTACTTC.

In this sample, this clonotype turned up many times. CDR3 DNA: TGCAGTGCTAGGGGGGTGCATGGAATCCCCTACAATGAGCAGTTCTTC. Translating gives CSARGVHGIPYNEQFF. The rearrangement links TRBV20-1 to TRBJ2-1; D is tentatively TRBD1 or TRBD2 (5 bases each). CDR3 length equals 16 residues. Trimming took off 3 bases at V and 2 bases at J, with 17 bases between the two ends. Germline V gives CDR1 DFQATT, CDR2 SNEGSKA (reference sequence).

This clonotype appeared many times. V gene TRBV11-2 combines with J gene TRBJ2-6, with D maybe TRBD1 (6 bases). The V gene lost 2 bases and the J gene lost 2 bases, with 7 bases spanning the gap. CDR3 size: 15 residues. CDR1 is SGHAT and CDR2 is FQNNGV in the germline V gene. DNA of the CDR3: TGTGCCAGCAGCTTACACAGGGCTGGGGCCAACGTCCTGACTTTC. This codes for CASSLHRAGANVLTF.

The chain combines TRBV9 with TRBJ2-2; D may be TRBD1 or TRBD2 (6 bases each). CDR3 length: 14 amino acids. The V end lost 0 bases, the J end lost 4 bases, and 7 bases lay between the germline ends. Germline V gene data show CDR1 as SGDLS and CDR2 as YYNGEE. The CDR3 region is CASSVGGATGELFF. CDR3 nucleotide sequence: TGTGCCAGCAGCGTAGGGGGGGCCACCGGGGAGCTGTTTTTT.

This clonotype appeared many times. The rearrangement links TRBV7-9 to TRBJ2-7; D remains ambiguous. From germline, CDR1 is SEHNR and CDR2 FQNEAQ (reference sequence). Trimming shortened V by 1 base and J by 3 bases, and 7 bases separated the two germline ends. The CDR3 runs to 13 residues. CDR3 nucleotides: TGTGCCAGCAGCTTAGGGGCTGGCTACGAGCAGTACTTC. It is translated as CASSLGAGYEQYF.

The J gene is TRBJ2-3, the V gene TRBV12-3 or TRBV12-4; perhaps TRBD1 as D (5 bases). The CDR3 runs 14 residues. The ends were cut back, 4 bases at V and 2 bases at J, with 10 bases in the middle. The CDR3 DNA is TGTGCCAGCAGTTATACAGGCTACACAGATACGCAGTATTTT. It encodes CASSYTGYTDTQYF.

The V gene is TRBV27, the J gene TRBJ1-2, with D possibly TRBD1 on 6 matching bases. V dropped 0 bases and J dropped 3 bases, with 17 bases sitting between them. The CDR3 loop spans 17 amino acids. Germline-derived CDR1 and CDR2 are MNHEY and SMNVEV (reference sequence). CDR3 sequence reads: CASSLSIKGTKDYGYTF. Written as DNA, the CDR3 is TGTGCCAGCAGTTTATCGATAAAGGGGACAAAGGACTATGGCTACACCTTC.

A few counts support this clonotype. The rearrangement links TRBV9 to TRBJ1-1; no reliable D call. The germline V and J ends were trimmed by 4 bases and 2 bases, with 9 bases remaining between them. The germline V gene encodes CDR1 SGDLS and CDR2 YYNGEE. There are 13 residues in the CDR3. The DNA for the CDR3 is TGTGCCAGCAGCCTCGGGTCTAACACTGAAGCTTTCTTT. Translating it yields CASSLGSNTEAFF. Full variable domain (missing parts from reference TRBV9 and TRBJ1-1): DSGVTQTPKHLITATGQRVTLRCSPRSGDLSVYWYQQSLDQGLQFLIQYYNGEERAKGNILERFSAQQFPDLHSELNLSSLELGDSALYFCASSLGSNTEAFFGQGTRLTVV.

At least ten counts were recorded for this clonotype. V is TRBV5-6 and J is TRBJ2-1; the D is unclear. V lost 3 bases to trimming and J lost 7 bases, with 17 bases between them. Germline-derived CDR1 and CDR2 are SGHDT and YYEEEE. This CDR3 region has 15 residues. The chain's CDR3 is CASSSASQAGNEQFF. In DNA, the CDR3 is TGTGCCAGCAGCTCGGCAAGCCAGGCCGGGAATGAGCAGTTCTTC.

The V call is TRBV20-1, the J call TRBJ1-2, with D tentatively TRBD1 (6 bases). CDR1 is DFQATT and CDR2 is SNEGSKA in the germline V gene (reference sequence). CDR3 length: 12 amino acids. The CDR3 DNA follows: TGCAGCGCCGACGACAGGAACTATGGCTACACCTTC. Amino acid sequence: CSADDRNYGYTF.

The sample holds many counts of this clonotype. V usage is TRBV7-9 and J usage is TRBJ2-1, with 12 bases lining up with TRBD2. V was pared by 4 bases and J by 3 bases, with 7 bases of the junction left unmatched. This CDR3 contains 17 residues. Germline assignment: CDR1 SEHNR and CDR2 FQNEAQ (reference sequence). CDR3 residues: CASSSLATSGSYNEQFF. The CDR3 coding sequence is TGTGCCAGCAGCTCGTTAGCGACTAGCGGGAGCTACAATGAGCAGTTCTTC. The whole variable domain, remainder taken from reference TRBV7-9 and TRBJ2-1, is DTGVSQNPRHKITKRGQNVTFRCDPISEHNRLYWYRQTLGQGPEFLTYFQNEAQLEKSRLLSDRFSAERPKGSFSTLEIQRTEQGDSAMYLCASSSLATSGSYNEQFFGPGTRLTVL.

The chain links TRBV20-1 to TRBJ2-3, with D perhaps given as TRBD1 or TRBD2 (5 bases each). This CDR3 is 16 amino acids long. V was cut by 0 bases and J by 4 bases, with 17 bases left in between. Germline V gene lookup returns CDR1 DFQATT and CDR2 SNEGSKA (reference sequence). The CDR3 DNA reads TGCAGTGCTAGAGATTCGACCGCCAGGGACGCAGATACGCAGTATTTT. Protein: CSARDSTARDADTQYF.

In its sample, this clonotype was seen a few times. The chain combines TRBV12-3 or TRBV12-4 with TRBJ1-2, with D possibly TRBD1 on 5 matching bases. V was shortened by 4 bases and J by 2 bases, with 17 bases between the two germline ends. The CDR3 has 16 residues. The CDR3 region is CASSSGRREANYGYTF. The CDR3 DNA sequence: TGTGCCAGCAGTTCGGGACGGCGGGAAGCCAACTATGGCTACACCTTC.

This rearrangement joins TRBV20-1 to TRBJ2-1, with 12 bases that match TRBD2. This CDR3 is built from 15 residues. Germline values: CDR1 DFQATT, CDR2 SNEGSKA (reference sequence). V dropped 4 bases and J dropped 8; count of bases not matched to a gene: 9. The CDR3 nucleotides read TGCAGTGCTAACCCGACTAGCGGGAGTCTCGATGAGCAGTTCTTC. Amino acids: CSANPTSGSLDEQFF.

This clonotype was picked up many times. This rearrangement joins TRBV5-1 to TRBJ2-1; D is unclear. CDR1 SGHRS and CDR2 YFSETQ come from the germline V gene. The CDR3 runs to 13 residues. Trimming shortened V by 3 bases and J by 6 bases, and 10 bases separated the two germline ends. The CDR3 is CASSSAPLNEQFF. The CDR3 region has the DNA TGCGCCAGCAGCTCCGCCCCCCTCAATGAGCAGTTCTTC.

This clonotype was detected only a few times. The V gene is TRBV7-9, the J gene TRBJ1-4, with D unclear. The germline V and J ends were trimmed by 2 bases and 1 base, with 11 bases remaining between them. The CDR3 has 16 residues. Per germline, CDR1 SEHNR and CDR2 FQNEAQ (reference sequence). Written as DNA, the CDR3 is TGTGCCAGCAGCTTACCCCACAAGGAAACTAATGAAAAACTGTTTTTT. Translation: CASSLPHKETNEKLFF.

The genes are TRBV28 and TRBJ2-7; D not certain. The CDR3 spans 13 residues. Germline CDR1 and CDR2: MDHEN and SYDVKM. Trimming removed 8 bases at V and 0 bases at J, with 11 bases between. The CDR3 loop is CASYNSSSYEQYF. Written as DNA, the CDR3 is TGTGCCAGCTACAACAGCAGCTCCTACGAGCAGTACTTC.

The chain joins TRBV28 to TRBJ2-5; possibly TRBD2 for D (6 bases). The V gene lost 6 bases and the J gene lost 7 bases, with 6 bases spanning the gap. The germline CDR1 and CDR2 sequences are MDHEN and SYDVKM. The CDR3 extends over 10 amino acids. CDR3 sequence: CASSGGTQYF. In DNA form, the CDR3 reads TGTGCCAGCAGCGGGGGGACCCAGTACTTC.